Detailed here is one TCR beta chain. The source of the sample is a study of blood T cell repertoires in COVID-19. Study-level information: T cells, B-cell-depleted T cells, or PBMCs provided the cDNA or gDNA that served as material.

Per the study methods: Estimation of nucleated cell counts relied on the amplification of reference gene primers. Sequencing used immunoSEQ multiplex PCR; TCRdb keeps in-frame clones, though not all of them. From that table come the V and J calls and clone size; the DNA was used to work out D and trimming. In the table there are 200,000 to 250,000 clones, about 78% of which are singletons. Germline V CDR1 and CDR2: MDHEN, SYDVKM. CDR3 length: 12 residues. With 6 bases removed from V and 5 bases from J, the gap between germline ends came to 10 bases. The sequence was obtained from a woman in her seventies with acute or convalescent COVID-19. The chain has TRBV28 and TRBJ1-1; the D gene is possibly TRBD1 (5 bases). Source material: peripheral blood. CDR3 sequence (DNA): TGTGCCAGCAGGGGCTCAGGGACTGAAGCTTTCTTT. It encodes CASRGSGTEAFF.